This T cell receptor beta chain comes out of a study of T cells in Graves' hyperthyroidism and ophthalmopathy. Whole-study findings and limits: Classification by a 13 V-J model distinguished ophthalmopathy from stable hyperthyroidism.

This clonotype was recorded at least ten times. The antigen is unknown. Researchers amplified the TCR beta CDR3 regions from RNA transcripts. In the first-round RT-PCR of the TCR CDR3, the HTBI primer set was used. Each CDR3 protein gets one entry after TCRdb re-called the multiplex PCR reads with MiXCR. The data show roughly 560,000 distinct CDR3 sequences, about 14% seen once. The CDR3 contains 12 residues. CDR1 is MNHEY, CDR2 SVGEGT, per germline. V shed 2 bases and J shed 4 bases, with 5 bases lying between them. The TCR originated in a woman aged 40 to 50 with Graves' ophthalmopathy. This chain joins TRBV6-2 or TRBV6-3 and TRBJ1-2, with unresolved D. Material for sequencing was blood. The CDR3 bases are TGTGCCAGCAGTTACGGAACCTATGGCTACACCTTC. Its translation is CASSYGTYGYTF.